Below are 20 T cell receptor beta chains sequenced from a single sample in a study of shared clonotypes between healthy human individuals. Repertoires were generated with immunoSEQ multiplex PCR, while TCRdb's copy carries only in-frame clones and drops some. The sample yields millions of clones, more than 90% seen once. Sequenced input: naive CD4+ T cells sorted from blood. This sample's subset: CD45RA+ positively selected. The receptor set was obtained from a man aged 18 to 29 in good health.

This chain joins TRBV5-4 and TRBJ2-6; D assignment may be TRBD1 or TRBD2 (6 bases each). CDR3 size: 14 residues. The germline V gene has CDR1 SGHNT and CDR2 YYREEE (reference sequence). V gave up 0 bases and J gave up 9 bases, with 10 bases separating them. The CDR3 here is CASSLAGASNVLTF. In DNA form, the CDR3 reads TGTGCCAGCAGCTTGGCGGGGGCCAGCAACGTCCTGACTTTC.

The V gene is TRBV6-1, the J gene TRBJ1-2, with D perhaps TRBD1 (5 bases). In germline, CDR1 is MNHNS, CDR2 SASEGT. Trimming removed 4 bases at V and 4 bases at J, with 13 bases between. The CDR3 covers 14 residues. CDR3 amino acids: CASSAGPGGYGYTF. CDR3 nucleotide sequence: TGTGCCAGCAGTGCAGGCCCGGGGGGCTATGGCTACACCTTC.

V gene TRBV6-1 combines with J gene TRBJ2-3; 14 positions agree with TRBD2. This CDR3 has 14 residues. Per germline, CDR1 MNHNS and CDR2 SASEGT. The V gene end was trimmed by 2 bases and the J gene end by 12 bases; junction bases not matched to a gene: 4. CDR3 DNA sequence: TGTGCCAGCAGTGAAATGGGGACTAGCGGGAGCCAGTATTTT. Amino acids: CASSEMGTSGSQYF.

The rearrangement uses TRBV10-3 and TRBJ2-1; a weak D match, TRBD2 (6 bases). CDR3 length: 12 residues. Germline CDR1 reads ENHRY; CDR2 reads SYGVKD. V gave up 9 bases and J gave up 5 bases, with 11 bases separating them. The CDR3 DNA sequence: TGTGCCATGCGGGACCGCGACAATGAGCAGTTCTTC. As protein: CAMRDRDNEQFF.

The J gene is TRBJ2-1, the V gene TRBV7-8, with D possibly TRBD1 on 5 matching bases. Germline assignment: CDR1 SGHVS and CDR2 FQNEAQ. V gave up 1 base and J gave up 0 bases, with 10 bases separating them. This CDR3 region has 16 residues. In nucleotides, the CDR3 is TGTGCCAGCAGCTTAGTCGACAGTAGCTCCTACAATGAGCAGTTCTTC. Encoded protein: CASSLVDSSSYNEQFF.

V usage is TRBV11-2 and J usage is TRBJ2-7; D call uncertain. The CDR3 length is 13 residues. Trimming pared 4 bases from V and 3 bases from J, leaving 10 bases between. CDR1 SGHAT and CDR2 FQNNGV come from the germline V gene. The CDR3 protein is CASSYLSDYEQYF. As DNA, the CDR3 is TGTGCCAGCAGCTATCTTTCGGACTACGAGCAGTACTTC.

This rearrangement joins TRBV6-5 to TRBJ2-3, with D perhaps TRBD2 (6 bases). Between the trimmed V and J ends, which lost 2 bases and 3 bases, there was a span of 12 bases. Germline V lookup: CDR1 MNHEY, CDR2 SVGAGI. The CDR3 totals 15 residues. The CDR3 region is CASSYGSGVTDTQYF. The CDR3 DNA reads TGTGCCAGCAGTTACGGATCGGGAGTTACAGATACGCAGTATTTT.

This clone has only a few counts. The chain uses TRBV7-2 and TRBJ1-6; D unresolved. The CDR3 runs 12 residues. From germline, CDR1 is SGHTA and CDR2 FQGNSA. Deletions cut 5 bases from V and 12 bases from J, with 11 bases between. The DNA of the CDR3 is TGTGCCAGCAGCACCCTCAGCGGACCCCTCCACTTT. Its protein is CASSTLSGPLHF.

The chain links TRBV5-1 to TRBJ2-1, with 8 bases that match TRBD1. Trimming took 4 bases from V and 8 from J; bases not matched to a gene: 8. Germline loops: CDR1 SGHRS, CDR2 YFSETQ. The CDR3 runs 14 residues. CDR3: CASSPGQGEHEQFF. CDR3 bases: TGCGCCAGCAGCCCCGGACAGGGTGAGCATGAGCAGTTCTTC.

The chain employs TRBV5-1 and TRBJ1-4; D might be TRBD1 (5 bases). V was cut by 4 bases and J by 8 bases, with 15 bases left in between. This CDR3 is 14 amino acids long. Germline-derived CDR1 and CDR2 are SGHRS and YFSETQ. CDR3 bases: TGCGCCAGCAGCGCTACCAGGGTGGGGGAAAAACTGTTTTTT. This encodes CASSATRVGEKLFF.

The chain has TRBV7-2 and TRBJ2-1, with TRBD2 as a possible D gene (6 bases). Per germline, CDR1 SGHTA and CDR2 FQGNSA. The CDR3 is 13 residues long. The germline V and J ends were trimmed by 3 bases and 7 bases, with 10 bases remaining between them. In DNA form, the CDR3 reads TGTGCCAGCAGCTTGGACTATAGGAATGAGCAGTTCTTC. This translates into CASSLDYRNEQFF. The full variable domain, in which reference TRBV7-2 and TRBJ2-1 provide the parts outside the CDR3, is GAGVSQSPSNKVTEKGKDVELRCDPISGHTALYWYRQSLGQGLEFLIYFQGNSAPDKSGLPSDRFSAERTGGSVSTLTIQRTQQEDSAVYLCASSLDYRNEQFFGPGTRLTVL.

V is TRBV7-2 and J is TRBJ2-5; 8 nucleotides align to TRBD2. Germline assignment: CDR1 SGHTA and CDR2 FQGNSA. V dropped 8 bases and J dropped 5; count of bases not matched to a gene: 16. This CDR3 contains 16 residues. The CDR3 DNA follows: TGTGCCAGCGGGGCCCGATCAGCGGGGGTTGGGGAGACCCAGTACTTC. Translating it yields CASGARSAGVGETQYF. Combining the CDR3 with reference TRBV7-2 and TRBJ2-5 gives the whole variable domain GAGVSQSPSNKVTEKGKDVELRCDPISGHTALYWYRQSLGQGLEFLIYFQGNSAPDKSGLPSDRFSAERTGGSVSTLTIQRTQQEDSAVYLCASGARSAGVGETQYFGPGTRLLVL.

The chain links TRBV28 to TRBJ1-2; the D is unclear. The length of the CDR3 is 15 residues. The germline V and J ends were trimmed by 8 bases and 3 bases, with 19 bases remaining between them. Per the germline V gene, CDR1 is MDHEN and CDR2 is SYDVKM. The CDR3 here is CASGWAGPPYYGYTF. For the CDR3, the DNA is TGTGCCAGCGGCTGGGCAGGTCCCCCGTACTATGGCTACACCTTC.

This sequence joins TRBV19 and TRBJ2-2, with TRBD2 identical over 8 bases. The V and J ends lost 7 bases and 1 base, in that order; junction bases with no gene match: 11. From germline, CDR1 is LNHDA and CDR2 SQIVND (reference sequence). The CDR3 is 17 residues long. The CDR3 DNA reads TGTGCCAGTAACCCGATGTTGCGGGAGGTGAACACCGGGGAGCTGTTTTTT. The encoded protein is CASNPMLREVNTGELFF.

The rearrangement links TRBV28 to TRBJ1-3, with D possibly being TRBD1 (5 bases). The CDR3 spans 17 residues. Germline assignment: CDR1 MDHEN and CDR2 SYDVKM. V dropped 6 bases and J dropped 0 bases, with 18 bases sitting between them. CDR3: CASRGSGTGGSGNTIYF. CDR3 sequence (DNA): TGTGCCAGCAGGGGCTCCGGAACAGGCGGCTCTGGAAACACCATATATTTT.

Concerning this clone: Different DNA sequences within this sample yield the same CDR3. J is TRBJ2-7 and V is TRBV5-1, with a tentative D call TRBD2 (6 bases). The CDR3 is made up of 14 amino acids. Germline values: CDR1 SGHRS, CDR2 YFSETQ. Trimming pared 0 bases from V and 4 bases from J, leaving 11 bases between. The CDR3 loop is CASSLGGAGYEQYF. CDR3 nucleotide sequence: TGCGCCAGCAGCTTGGGGGGCGCGGGGTACGAGCAGTACTTC. The full variable domain, in which reference TRBV5-1 and TRBJ2-7 provide the parts outside the CDR3, is KAGVTQTPRYLIKTRGQQVTLSCSPISGHRSVSWYQQTPGQGLQFLFEYFSETQRNKGNFPGRFSGRQFSNSRSEMNVSTLELGDSALYLCASSLGGAGYEQYFGPGTRLTVT.

The chain carries TRBV9 and TRBJ2-3; D is possibly TRBD2 (6 bases). CDR1 is SGDLS and CDR2 is YYNGEE in the germline V gene. V lost 4 bases to trimming and J lost 0 bases, with 9 bases between them. This CDR3 contains 14 residues. CDR3 in amino acids: CASSLGRSTDTQYF. CDR3 nucleotides: TGTGCCAGCAGCTTAGGGAGGAGCACAGATACGCAGTATTTT.

This clone was observed a few times. This rearrangement joins TRBV6-5 to TRBJ1-1, with D hard to call. The germline V and J ends were trimmed by 7 bases and 4 bases, with 10 bases remaining between them. The CDR3 has 12 amino acids. Germline CDR1 MNHEY, CDR2 SVGAGI. The CDR3 spells CASIGVGTEAFF. Written as DNA, the CDR3 is TGTGCCAGCATCGGGGTGGGCACTGAAGCTTTCTTT.

The chain employs TRBV7-2 and TRBJ2-7, with D perhaps being TRBD1 or TRBD2 (5 bases each). The V end lost 5 bases, the J end lost 2 bases, and 16 bases lay between the germline ends. CDR1 and CDR2 (germline): SGHTA, FQGNSA. CDR3 size: 15 residues. CDR3 nucleotide sequence: TGTGCCAGCAGCGTAGTCGGGGACGGAGCCTACGAGCAGTACTTC. This gives the protein CASSVVGDGAYEQYF.

This clone was detected once. The V gene is TRBV11-2, the J gene TRBJ1-3; no clear D. Per the germline V gene, CDR1 is SGHAT and CDR2 is FQNNGV. V was pared by 1 base and J by 2 bases, with 9 bases between. The CDR3 covers 15 residues. The CDR3 here is CASSLGWQAGNTIYF. The CDR3 DNA is TGTGCCAGCAGCTTAGGGTGGCAGGCTGGAAACACCATATATTTT.